The rows below give T cell receptor beta chains drawn from one sample of a study of siplizumab effects on memory and regulatory T cells. Assay: immunoSEQ multiplex PCR; the TCRdb copy retains only in-frame clones and omits some. The sample shows roughly 100,000 clones, over 90% of them seen only once. The sequenced material came from Tregs sorted from blood. These receptors were taken from a human donor in good health. Both conserved end residues are part of each CDR3. The D gene is left open where the match is weak. Clone size is not always given. Where it is, it says once, few, many or a class for expanded clones.

J,V,D,size,DNA,CDR3
TRBJ2-2,TRBV5-1,-,once,TGCGCCAGCAGCTTGAAAGGGATCACCGGGGAGCTGTTTTTT,CASSLKGITGELFF
TRBJ2-7,TRBV7-9,TRBD1,-,TGTGCCAGCAGCCCAGGACAGGGCGAGCAGTACTTC,CASSPGQGEQYF
TRBJ2-7,TRBV6-5,-,-,TGTGCCAGCAGGCGACTCTACGAGCAGTACTTC,CASRRLYEQYF
TRBJ1-6,TRBV19,-,-,TGTGCCAGTAGTGAGGGAGCCCCGAGCTCCTATAATTCACCCCTCCACTTT,CASSEGAPSSYNSPLHF
TRBJ1-5,TRBV10-3,-,-,TGTGCCATCAGTATGGGCAATCAGCCCCAGCATTTT,CAISMGNQPQHF
TRBJ1-2,TRBV27,-,-,TGTGCCAGCAGTCCTTTGGGAACAGTCCCTCGGGGCTACACCTTC,CASSPLGTVPRGYTF
TRBJ1-2,TRBV5-1,-,-,TGCGCCAGCAGCTTGGGGCGTGGCTATGGCTACACCTTC,CASSLGRGYGYTF
TRBJ1-1,TRBV11-2,-,-,TGTGCCAGCAGTCACCCGCCAGGGTGGGGCACTGAAGCTTTCTTT,CASSHPPGWGTEAFF
TRBJ2-3,TRBV11-2,-,-,TGTGCCAGCAGCTCGGGACCTCAAGATACGCAGTATTTT,CASSSGPQDTQYF
TRBJ2-7,TRBV6-5,-,-,TGTGCCAGCAGCAAAACCAAACAGGGATATAAGCAGTACTTC,CASSKTKQGYKQYF
TRBJ1-3,TRBV4-3,-,-,TGCGCCAGCAGCCAAGATGGGGCCCCTGGAAACACCATATATTTT,CASSQDGAPGNTIYF
TRBJ2-2,TRBV7-3,-,-,TGTGCCAGCAGCTTACTGGGGCCCACCGGGGAGCTGTTTTTT,CASSLLGPTGELFF
TRBJ2-5,TRBV19,TRBD2,-,TGTGCCAGTAGTCCCAGGGCGGGGGTTGGGTTCGAAGAGACCCAGTACTTC,CASSPRAGVGFEETQYF
TRBJ1-1,TRBV4-1,TRBD1,-,TGCGCCAGCAGCCGGCTACTACAGGGGAGGACTGAAGCTTTCTTT,CASSRLLQGRTEAFF
TRBJ2-7,TRBV10-3,TRBD1,-,TGTGCCATCAGTGATAGACAGGGGGCCTACGAGCAGTACTTC,CAISDRQGAYEQYF
TRBJ1-4,TRBV19,-,once,TGTGCCACCACCTTCGTGCCGGGGGAAAAACTGTTTTTT,CATTFVPGEKLFF
TRBJ2-3,TRBV21-1,-,-,TGTGCCAGCAGCAAAGAGGGTTCCACTAGCAGCAACACAGATACGCAGTATTTT,CASSKEGSTSSNTDTQYF
TRBJ1-4,TRBV7-2,-,-,TGTGCCAGCAGGGCCGACAGAAGGCCTAATGAAAAACTGTTTTTT,CASRADRRPNEKLFF
TRBJ2-1,TRBV11-3,-,-,TGTGCCAGCAGCTTAGATACAGCTCCCACGGGCAATGAGCAGTTCTTC,CASSLDTAPTGNEQFF
TRBJ1-2,TRBV10-3,-,-,TGTGCCATCAGTGAGTCCGGAGTTAACTATGGCTACACCTTC,CAISESGVNYGYTF
TRBJ1-4,TRBV18,-,-,TGTGCCAGCTCACCGATAGGGGAGGGCGAAAAACTGTTTTTT,CASSPIGEGEKLFF
TRBJ1-4,TRBV5-4,-,-,TGTGCCAGCGGGACTAAAAATGAAAAACTGTTTTTT,CASGTKNEKLFF
TRBJ2-1,TRBV7-2,-,-,TGTGCCAGCAGCTCGCGGGGCCTCTCCTACAATGAGCAGTTCTTC,CASSSRGLSYNEQFF
TRBJ2-1,TRBV5-1,-,-,TGCGCCAGCACCGGGGGCGCTTACAATGAGCAGTTCTTC,CASTGGAYNEQFF
TRBJ1-1,TRBV27,-,-,TGTGCCAGCAGTTTAACGGTTTGGAGGGATCCGAACACTGAAGCTTTCTTT,CASSLTVWRDPNTEAFF
TRBJ2-1,TRBV6-6,-,-,TGTGCCAGCAGGACCCCGGAGGGCTACAATGAGCAGTTCTTC,CASRTPEGYNEQFF
TRBJ1-3,TRBV6-5,-,-,TGTGCCAGCAGCAAAGGCTTTAGAAACACCATATATTTT,CASSKGFRNTIYF
TRBJ2-7,TRBV6-5,-,-,TGTGCCAGCAGTACGGTGCTTAGACCCCACGAGCAGTACTTC,CASSTVLRPHEQYF
TRBJ1-1,TRBV9,-,-,TGTGCCAGCAGCGTTCGGGGCGACACTGAAGCTTTCTTT,CASSVRGDTEAFF
TRBJ2-1,TRBV5-1,TRBD2,-,TGCGCCAGCAGCCGGACTAGCGGGAACTCCTACAATGAGCAGTTCTTC,CASSRTSGNSYNEQFF
TRBJ1-2,TRBV5-4,-,-,TGTGCCAGCAGCCCCGGGGTGGGGAGTTATGGCTACACCTTC,CASSPGVGSYGYTF
TRBJ1-1,TRBV27,TRBD1,-,TGTGCCAGCAGACGACAGGGTTTGAGACCCTCCGACACTGAAGCTTTCTTT,CASRRQGLRPSDTEAFF
TRBJ2-1,TRBV30,-,-,TGTGCCTGGAGTGTACGCAGGAACAATGAGCAGTTCTTC,CAWSVRRNNEQFF
TRBJ2-7,TRBV19,-,-,TGTGCCAGTAGTATTTGGGCTCGTGAGGGTAACGAGCAGTACTTC,CASSIWAREGNEQYF
TRBJ2-7,TRBV30,-,-,TGTGCCTGGAGTGTTCCCCGGGACATCACGAGGCGCTACGAGCAGTACTTC,CAWSVPRDITRRYEQYF
TRBJ1-1,TRBV6-5,-,-,TGTGCCAGCACGACGGGTACTGAAGCTTTCTTT,CASTTGTEAFF
TRBJ1-1,TRBV30,-,-,TGTGCCTGGGTTCCATATACACTGTTGAACACTGAAGCTTTCTTT,CAWVPYTLLNTEAFF
TRBJ2-4,TRBV6-5,-,once,TGTGCCAGCAGTTACTCGAAGTGGGGAAACATTCAGTACTTC,CASSYSKWGNIQYF
TRBJ2-5,TRBV5-1,TRBD1,-,TGCGCCAGCAGCACCGGACAGGGACTGTACGGTTTTGAGACCCAGTACTTC,CASSTGQGLYGFETQYF
TRBJ1-1,TRBV6-4,TRBD1,-,TGTGCCAGCAAAGGACAGGCGGCGAACACTGAAGCTTTCTTT,CASKGQAANTEAFF
TRBJ2-3,TRBV9,TRBD2,-,TGTGCCAGCAGCGTAAGCGGGGGTCTAGATACGCAGTATTTT,CASSVSGGLDTQYF
TRBJ2-2,TRBV7-2,-,-,TGTGCCAGCAGCCGGGGTACCGGGGAGCTGTTTTTT,CASSRGTGELFF
TRBJ2-7,TRBV9,TRBD1,-,TGTGCCAGCAGCTGGGGACAGGGGGCCTACGAGCAGTACTTC,CASSWGQGAYEQYF
TRBJ2-3,TRBV30,-,-,TGTGCCTGGGCTAGCACAGATACGCAGTATTTT,CAWASTDTQYF
TRBJ2-1,TRBV5-1,TRBD2,-,TGCGCCAGCAGCTTGGCCCTACTAGCGGGAGCAGGTAATGAGCAGTTCTTC,CASSLALLAGAGNEQFF
TRBJ2-7,TRBV5-1,TRBD2,-,TGCGCCAGCAGCTTGGCCGGGGCTAGCGGCCCCTACGAGCAGTACTTC,CASSLAGASGPYEQYF
TRBJ2-3,TRBV10-3,TRBD2,-,TGTGCCATCAGTTCATCTAGCGGGGGGGCGTACACAGATACGCAGTATTTT,CAISSSSGGAYTDTQYF
TRBJ2-3,TRBV7-9,TRBD2,-,TGTGCCAGCAGCCTCGTAGCGGGGAGCGCAGATACGCAGTATTTT,CASSLVAGSADTQYF
TRBJ2-2,TRBV10-3,-,-,TGTGCCACCACCTCGGGGGGCGCCGGGGAGCTGTTTTTT,CATTSGGAGELFF
TRBJ2-3,TRBV27,TRBD2,-,TGTGCCAGCAGCACCAAACTAGCGGGGTTCACAGATACGCAGTATTTT,CASSTKLAGFTDTQYF
TRBJ1-5,TRBV19,-,-,TGTGCCAGTAGTATTCAGACAGGTAATCAGCCCCAGCATTTT,CASSIQTGNQPQHF
TRBJ1-1,TRBV11-3,TRBD1,-,TGTGCCAGCAGCCCCAACAGGGGGGGGGACACTGAAGCTTTCTTT,CASSPNRGGDTEAFF
TRBJ2-1,TRBV7-2,-,-,TGTGCCAGCAGCTTAACTAGGGTACCAACAAATGAGCAGTTCTTC,CASSLTRVPTNEQFF
TRBJ2-5,TRBV29-1,-,once,TGCAGCGTTCGCCGGCTAGAGACCCAGTACTTC,CSVRRLETQYF
TRBJ1-2,TRBV6-5,-,-,TGTGCCAGCAGTTACTCAGGGGGGGATGGCTACACCTTC,CASSYSGGDGYTF
TRBJ2-7,TRBV12-5,-,-,TGTGCTAGTGGTTTGGTTGGCATAGGGGAGCAGTACTTC,CASGLVGIGEQYF
TRBJ1-2,TRBV27,-,-,TGTGCCAGCAGTCGTGTCAGGGCTCTAGGCTATGGCTACACCTTC,CASSRVRALGYGYTF
TRBJ2-1,TRBV5-6,-,-,TGTGCCAGCAGCTTGGCACTGGGGTATATCGGGTTCTTC,CASSLALGYIGFF
TRBJ2-2,TRBV29-1,-,-,TGCAGCGTTCTACGAGTCCTCACCGGGGAGCTGTTTTTT,CSVLRVLTGELFF
TRBJ2-7,TRBV29-1,TRBD1,-,TGCAGCGTCGGAACCCGGACAGGGGGCACCGAGCAGTACTTC,CSVGTRTGGTEQYF